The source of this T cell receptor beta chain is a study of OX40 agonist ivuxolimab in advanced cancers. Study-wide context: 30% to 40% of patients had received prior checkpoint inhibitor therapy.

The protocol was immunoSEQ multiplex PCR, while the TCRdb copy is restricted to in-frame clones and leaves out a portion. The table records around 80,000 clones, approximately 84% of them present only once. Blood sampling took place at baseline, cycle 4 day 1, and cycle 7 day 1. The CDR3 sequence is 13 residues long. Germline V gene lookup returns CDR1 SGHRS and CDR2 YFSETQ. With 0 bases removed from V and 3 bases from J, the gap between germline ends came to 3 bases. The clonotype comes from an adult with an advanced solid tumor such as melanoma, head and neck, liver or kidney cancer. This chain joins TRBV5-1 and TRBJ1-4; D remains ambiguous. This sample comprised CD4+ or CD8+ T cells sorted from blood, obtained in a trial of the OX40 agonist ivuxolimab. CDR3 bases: TGCGCCAGCAGCTTGGGGTCTAATGAAAAACTGTTTTTT. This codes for CASSLGSNEKLFF.